This T cell receptor beta chain was observed in a study of blood T cell repertoires in COVID-19 (dated by TCRdb to 2018 to 2021). Broadly, across the study: Samples from collaborators originated in the United States, Italy and Spain and spanned both the acute and convalescent phases of COVID-19. The prospective study material was composed of cDNA or gDNA derived from T cells, B-cell-depleted T cells, or PBMCs. Deeply sampled blood TCRbeta repertoires from subjects exposed to, actively infected with, or recovered from COVID-19 were included in the dataset. The repertoires were made available in a free public database intended to serve as a resource for research on the immune response to SARS-CoV-2. Samples came from the ongoing ImmuneRACE study (first 160 participants) plus 1,254 subjects from 6 global collaborators. The sample metadata nearly always contained a de-identified subject ID, COVID-19 status, age in years and sex. Where available, HLA class I and class II types were taken from metadata supplied by the sample provider and were not determined by assay-based typing. Results and caveats for the whole study, not just this receptor: The quantity of clinical and demographic metadata differed by source and by participant and was supplied without curation.

V is cut back by 3 bases and J by 4 bases, with 0 bases in the junction unmatched. The CDR3 has 13 amino acids, counting the end cysteine and phenylalanine. Only CDR3 DNA is held: 39 bases, read in frame from base 1. The CDR1 and CDR2 encoded by the germline V gene are SGHAT and FQNNGV. The immunoSEQ Assay, a bias-controlled multiplex PCR, was used to amplify TCRbeta CDR3 regions from genomic DNA. In the authors' own workflow: Nucleated cell counts per sample were estimated from amplification of reference gene primers within the assay. To quantify the absolute abundance of each unique TCRbeta CDR3 rearrangement, sequence reads were collapsed and filtered. For each sample, productive Simpson clonality was calculated as the square root of Simpson's diversity index across productive rearrangements. The table was pulled from immuneACCESS by TCRdb, which kept in-frame rearrangements only. Such tables lose some clones; where checked, under half of the loss comes from unresolved V genes, and the rest has no known cause. That table furnishes V, J and clone size, whereas the DNA furnished D and trimming. For this sample there are 200,000 to 250,000 clones; under 90% appear just once. The top ten clonotypes cover roughly 7% of the sample.

One collaborating source in Seattle enrolled patients while the patients were actively infected and followed the patients over time throughout the course of disease. The collaborating institutions used their own protocols to collect whole blood in K2EDTA tubes. Collaborator samples were shipped for TCRbeta analysis as frozen whole blood, isolated PBMCs, or DNA extracted from either sample type. As concerns this clone: Its antigen is currently not known. Per-base qualities were not stored, and no clone one base away is much larger.

The source of this sequence is an elderly woman with COVID-19, enrolled during active disease. This receptor chain uses TRBV11-2 and TRBJ1-1, with 9 central nucleotides matching TRBD1. The sequencing sample was made of peripheral blood. The CDR3 amino acid sequence is: CASSLTGGTEAFF. The nucleotides read TGTGCCAGCAGCTTGACAGGGGGCACTGAAGCTTTCTTT.